The T cell receptor beta chain under discussion was sequenced for a study of glioma-infiltrating T cells. V lost 5 bases and J lost 0, with 10 bases in between. This CDR3 is 14 amino acids long. Looked up from germline, CDR1 is MNHNS and CDR2 is SASEGT. Amplification of TCR alpha and beta CDR3 regions from RNA used iRepertoire nested multiplex PCR. One entry per CDR3 protein results from TCRdb running MiXCR on the multiplex PCR reads. The repertoire includes 100,000 to 150,000 distinct CDR3 sequences, 24% of them detected once, and about 30% sits in the top ten. Study-wide points: Very few CDR3 sequences were shared between tissue and blood. Tissue-blood divergence was below expectation in non-neoplastic patients, above in gliomas.

There are many counts of this clonotype. Its matching antigen is unknown. Sequenced input: glioma tissue, nonneoplastic brain tissue, or PBMCs (not recorded which). This sequence was found in a human donor with low-grade glioma or glioblastoma, undergoing nonglioma brain surgery, or in good health (not recorded which). The chain uses TRBV6-1 and TRBJ2-5; TRBD1 is a possible D gene (5 bases). Written as DNA, the CDR3 is TGTGCCAGCAGTCATGACAGCTACCAAGAGACCCAGTACTTC. It encodes CASSHDSYQETQYF.